Listed here are 28 T cell receptor beta chains from one sample, sequenced in a study of blood T cell repertoires in COVID-19. Sequencing was performed with immunoSEQ multiplex PCR; in TCRdb, only in-frame clones are kept and a portion is missing. The table has 81,000 or so clones, 75% to 85% seen once. Source material: peripheral blood. The receptors stem from a man between 50 and 59 years old with COVID-19, enrolled during active disease.

The chain links TRBV2 to TRBJ2-1, with TRBD1 matching over 7 bases. CDR1 and CDR2 from the germline V gene are SNHLY and FYNNEI. With 6 bases clipped from V and 3 bases from J, the junction kept 8 bases outside the gene matches. The CDR3 loop spans 15 amino acids. The CDR3 sequence: CASRMGQWIYNEQFF. CDR3 nucleotide sequence: TGTGCCAGCAGGATGGGACAGTGGATCTACAATGAGCAGTTCTTC.

This clone was observed a handful of times. The V call is TRBV28, the J call TRBJ1-1; D not resolved. CDR1 is MDHEN, CDR2 SYDVKM, per germline. Between the trimmed V and J ends, which lost 6 bases and 2 bases, there was a span of 19 bases. This CDR3 comprises 16 residues. The CDR3 reads CASSRIDSDPNTEAFF. CDR3 nucleotides: TGTGCCAGCAGCCGCATCGACTCAGATCCAAACACTGAAGCTTTCTTT.

The V and J genes are TRBV9 and TRBJ1-3, with a tentative D call TRBD1 (5 bases). Germline V gene data show CDR1 as SGDLS and CDR2 as YYNGEE. V was shortened by 4 bases and J by 7 bases, with 15 bases between the two germline ends. The CDR3 contains 14 residues. The CDR3 loop reads CASSFQTDGNTIYF. CDR3 DNA sequence: TGTGCCAGCAGCTTTCAGACAGACGGGAACACCATATATTTT.

The CDR3 region is CASSQAKTGYNEQFF. In DNA form, the CDR3 reads TGTGCCAGCAGCCAAGCGAAGACGGGGTACAATGAGCAGTTCTTC. V is TRBV3-1 (or the pseudogene TRBV3-2) and J is TRBJ2-1; D is perhaps TRBD2 (5 bases). Trimming left V 1 base short and J 4 bases short, with 11 bases between. CDR1 LGHDT and CDR2 YNNKEL come from the germline V gene (reference sequence). This CDR3 comprises 15 residues.

The CDR3 DNA follows: TGTGCCACCGGACAGCAGACTAATGAAAAACTGTTTTTT. It yields the protein CATGQQTNEKLFF. This chain joins TRBV19 and TRBJ1-4; D possibly corresponds to TRBD1 (6 bases). This CDR3 spans 13 amino acids. V was cut by 10 bases and J by 2 bases, with 11 bases left in between. CDR1 and CDR2 from the germline V gene are LNHDA and SQIVND (reference sequence).

The chain has TRBV15 and TRBJ1-4; D is possibly TRBD1 (6 bases). Germline V gives CDR1 LNHNV, CDR2 YYDKDF (reference sequence). The V end lost 0 bases, the J end lost 3 bases, and 8 bases lay between the germline ends. This CDR3 comprises 15 residues. In DNA form, the CDR3 reads TGTGCCACCAGCAGAGAGCAGGGGCCTAATGAAAAACTGTTTTTT. Protein: CATSREQGPNEKLFF. Complete variable domain (other parts from reference TRBV15 and TRBJ1-4): DAMVIQNPRYQVTQFGKPVTLSCSQTLNHNVMYWYQQKSSQAPKLLFHYYDKDFNNEADTPDNFQSRRPNTSFCFLDIRSPGLGDTAMYLCATSREQGPNEKLFFGSGTQLSVL.

The genes are TRBV28 and TRBJ1-6; 9 positions agree with TRBD1. Germline CDR1 MDHEN, CDR2 SYDVKM. After removal of 10 bases from V and 8 bases from J, the junction contained 3 bases not matched to a gene. CDR3 length: 12 residues. DNA for the CDR3: TGTGCCATAGACAGGGGGGATTCACCCCTCCACTTT. Amino acid sequence: CAIDRGDSPLHF.

The gene calls are TRBV28 and TRBJ2-1, with 11 bases that match TRBD2. V lost 7 bases to trimming and J lost 5 bases; unmatched junction nucleotides: 1. The CDR3 extends over 13 amino acids. In germline, CDR1 is MDHEN, CDR2 SYDVKM. The CDR3 sequence is CASTGLADNEQFF. The CDR3 nucleotides read TGTGCCAGCACGGGACTAGCGGACAATGAGCAGTTCTTC.

This clone came up a few times. The chain couples TRBV11-2 to TRBJ2-5; weak D call: TRBD1 (6 bases). V lost 3 bases to trimming and J lost 4 bases, with 9 bases between them. Per the germline V gene, CDR1 is SGHAT and CDR2 is FQNNGV. The CDR3 spans 13 residues. CDR3 loop: CASSFTGRETQYF. The DNA of the CDR3 is TGTGCCAGCAGCTTTACAGGGCGAGAGACCCAGTACTTC.

The chain joins TRBV6-1 to TRBJ2-7; D uncertain. This CDR3 is built from 15 residues. Germline CDR1 and CDR2: MNHNS and SASEGT. Deletions cut 0 bases from V and 1 base from J, with 10 bases between. This chain's CDR3 is CASSEAQAESYEQYF. As DNA, the CDR3 is TGTGCCAGCAGTGAAGCGCAAGCCGAATCCTACGAGCAGTACTTC.

The gene calls are TRBV4-3 and TRBJ2-1; possibly TRBD2 for D (5 bases). The V gene's germline CDR1 is LGHNA and CDR2 YSLEER. This CDR3 region has 16 residues. Trimming removed 1 base at V and 0 bases at J, with 10 bases between. The CDR3 region has the DNA TGCGCCAGCAGCCAAGGATCGGGGAGCTCCTACAATGAGCAGTTCTTC. This translates into CASSQGSGSSYNEQFF.

The genes are TRBV6-5 and TRBJ2-7; 8 positions match TRBD2. This CDR3 spans 15 amino acids. V lost 0 bases to trimming and J lost 2 bases; unmatched junction nucleotides: 3. Germline CDR1 is MNHEY and CDR2 is SVGAGI. The CDR3, as DNA: TGTGCCAGCAGTTACTCAAAGCGGGAGCCCTACGAGCAGTACTTC. This codes for CASSYSKREPYEQYF.

V is TRBV15 and J is TRBJ2-1, with TRBD2 matching 8 bases. The CDR3 covers 14 residues. Trimming removed 3 bases from V and 7 bases from J; junction bases left unmatched: 5. Germline V lookup: CDR1 LNHNV, CDR2 YYDKDF (reference sequence). DNA of the CDR3: TGTGCCACCAGCAGGCAGCGGGAGATGAATGAGCAGTTCTTC. Residues: CATSRQREMNEQFF.

The V gene is TRBV27, the J gene TRBJ1-5; unclear D gene. Germline V gene lookup returns CDR1 MNHEY and CDR2 SMNVEV (reference sequence). V lost 8 bases and J lost 3, with 17 bases in between. The CDR3 totals 15 residues. The DNA of the CDR3 is TGTGCCAGCGGTCAAGCCGGACTGATCAATCAGCCCCAGCATTTT. Translation gives CASGQAGLINQPQHF.

This clone was detected a few times. The chain recombines TRBV2 with TRBJ1-2; TRBD1 agrees at 7 bases. This CDR3 comprises 13 residues. The V gene's germline CDR1 is SNHLY and CDR2 FYNNEI. The V segment lost 6 bases and the J segment 8 bases; nucleotides outside the gene matches: 9. The chain's CDR3 is CASRTGTAAGYTF. As DNA, the CDR3 is TGTGCCAGCAGGACGGGGACAGCGGCAGGCTACACCTTC.

This sequence joins TRBV7-8 and TRBJ2-7, with D tentatively TRBD1 (6 bases). Trimming left V 5 bases short and J 5 bases short, with 13 bases between. Germline values: CDR1 SGHVS, CDR2 FQNEAQ. The CDR3 length is 13 residues. CDR3 region: CASSPARGHEQYF. CDR3 coding DNA: TGTGCCAGCAGCCCGGCCAGGGGCCACGAGCAGTACTTC.

The chain combines TRBV14 with TRBJ2-1, with 9 bases aligning to TRBD2. The CDR3 runs to 17 residues. Per germline, CDR1 SGHDN and CDR2 FVKESK. Trimming cost V 1 base and J 10 bases; bases outside gene matches: 14. The CDR3 region is CASSQVLRRGGLREQFF. CDR3 DNA: TGTGCCAGCAGCCAAGTTCTGCGGCGGGGGGGCCTGAGGGAGCAGTTCTTC.

The chain links TRBV29-1 to TRBJ2-7, with 9 bases aligning to TRBD1. Trimming took 6 bases from V and 0 from J; bases not matched to a gene: 6. CDR3 length equals 14 residues. The germline CDR1 and CDR2 sequences are SQVTM and ANQGSEA. In DNA, the CDR3 is TGCAGCGTATTTAAACAGGGGGCCTCCTACGAGCAGTACTTC. Its protein is CSVFKQGASYEQYF.

The gene calls are TRBV6-6 and TRBJ2-4, with D unclear. The germline CDR1 and CDR2 sequences are MNHNY and SVGAGI (reference sequence). The CDR3 is 16 residues long. The ends were cut back, 7 bases at V and 0 bases at J, with 16 bases in the middle. The CDR3 DNA sequence: TGTGCCAGCACCCCGAGGAACTTTTCAGCCAAAAACATTCAGTACTTC. Translating it yields CASTPRNFSAKNIQYF.

V and J are TRBV9 and TRBJ2-1, with TRBD1 as a possible D gene (6 bases). CDR1 and CDR2 (germline): SGDLS, YYNGEE. This CDR3 is built from 13 residues. Trimming took off 3 bases at V and 4 bases at J, with 8 bases between the two ends. The CDR3 spells CASSAGQYNEQFF. CDR3 coding DNA: TGTGCCAGCAGCGCTGGACAGTACAATGAGCAGTTCTTC.

The V gene is TRBV20-1, the J gene TRBJ1-5; TRBD1 might be the D (5 bases). The germline gives CDR1 DFQATT, CDR2 SNEGSKA (reference sequence). The CDR3 covers 17 residues. Trimming cost V 3 bases and J 5 bases, with 23 bases left between them. CDR3 nucleotide sequence: TGCAGTGCTAGTCGAATCGGTCAGGGAGGGAAGCATCAGCCCCAGCATTTT. It is translated as CSASRIGQGGKHQPQHF.

The chain couples TRBV29-1 to TRBJ2-1, with D possibly TRBD2 on 6 matching bases. Germline CDR1 is SQVTM and CDR2 is ANQGSEA. CDR3 size: 17 residues. With 1 base removed from V and 3 bases from J, the gap between germline ends came to 19 bases. Here the CDR3 DNA reads TGCAGCGTTGAAGGGGGCGGGACCGACTTCTACTACAATGAGCAGTTCTTC. Amino acid sequence: CSVEGGGTDFYYNEQFF.

V is TRBV29-1 and J is TRBJ2-2, with D perhaps matching TRBD2 (6 bases). Trimming shortened V by 5 bases and J by 0 bases, and 10 bases separated the two germline ends. Germline-derived CDR1 and CDR2 are SQVTM and ANQGSEA. This CDR3 contains 14 residues. Here the CDR3 reads CSVSGTANTGELFF. For the CDR3, the DNA is TGCAGCGTTTCCGGGACTGCGAACACCGGGGAGCTGTTTTTT.

The gene calls are TRBV4-3 and TRBJ1-5; D not certain. Trimming left V 0 bases short and J 7 bases short, with 10 bases between. The CDR3 is 14 amino acids. Germline-derived CDR1 and CDR2 are LGHNA and YSLEER. In DNA form, the CDR3 reads TGCGCCAGCAGCCAAGAGGAAAGAGGCCAGCCCCAGCATTTT. Protein product: CASSQEERGQPQHF.

V usage is TRBV7-3 and J usage is TRBJ2-3; 7 bases match TRBD2. CDR1 and CDR2 (germline): SGHTA, FQGTGA. J gave up 4 bases and V 4 bases, and 11 bases lay outside the gene matches. CDR3 length: 16 amino acids. The CDR3 DNA sequence: TGTGCCAGCAGCTCCCTGGGAGGGAGCCCGCCAGATACGCAGTATTTT. It specifies CASSSLGGSPPDTQYF.

CDR3: CASTYTASNQPQHF. CDR3 in DNA: TGTGCCAGTACCTACACAGCTAGCAATCAGCCCCAGCATTTT. V usage is TRBV19 and J usage is TRBJ1-5; no reliable D call. This CDR3 is built from 14 residues. Germline V CDR1 and CDR2: LNHDA, SQIVND (reference sequence). Trimming took 7 bases from V and 0 from J, leaving 10 bases between them.

This chain links TRBV14 with TRBJ1-1; D remains unclear. CDR3 length: 11 residues. V was trimmed by 1 base and J by 10 bases, leaving 7 bases between them. Germline-derived CDR1 and CDR2 are SGHDN and FVKESK. CDR3 nucleotides: TGTGCCAGCAGCCAAGGGAGTAGAGCTTTCTTT. Translating gives CASSQGSRAFF.

V is TRBV7-3 and J is TRBJ2-3; 7 bases align to TRBD2. Germline V gene data show CDR1 as SGHTA and CDR2 as FQGTGA. The CDR3 is 16 residues long. V shed 1 base, J shed 3 bases, and the junction held 7 bases outside the gene matches. The CDR3 nucleotides read TGTGCCAGCAGCTTAAACCCGGGAGGCCCGACAGATACGCAGTATTTT. Translating gives CASSLNPGGPTDTQYF.